This entry is about one T cell receptor beta chain. The CDR3 spans 12 residues. Germline-derived CDR1 and CDR2 are GTSNPN and SVGIG (reference sequence). V lost 1 base to trimming and J lost 5 bases, with 8 bases between them. The data were obtained in a study of T cell responses to AZD1222 COVID-19 vaccine. Sequenced by immunoSEQ multiplex PCR; TCRdb stores in-frame clones only, minus some. The table has fewer than 150,000 clones, 80% to 90% seen once. The source is an adult who received the AZD1222 COVID-19 vaccine. Sequencing used peripheral blood, obtained 28 days after the second AZD1222 dose. The chain links TRBV30 to TRBJ2-5; D not resolved. CDR3 nucleotide sequence: TGTGCCTGGAGTGGTACTGGGGAGACCCAGTACTTC. Translating gives CAWSGTGETQYF. Using reference TRBV30 and TRBJ2-5 for the parts outside the CDR3, the full variable domain is SQTIHQWPATLVQPVGSPLSLECTVEGTSNPNLYWYRQAAGRGLQLLFYSVGIGQISSEVPQNLSASRPQDRQFILSSKKLLLSDSGFYLCAWSGTGETQYFGPGTRLLVL.